This is a list of T cell receptor beta chains from one sample in a study of cytomegalovirus exposure and HLA in healthy donors. Method: immunoSEQ multiplex PCR; TCRdb's copy keeps in-frame clones and lacks some. This table has fewer than 110,000 clones, more than 70% appearing once. The sequencing input was PBMCs. The receptor source for this set is a man younger than 35 in good health and CMV-seronegative. CDR3s include the opening cysteine and the closing phenylalanine or tryptophan. The D gene is left open where the match is weak. Some rows mark clone size as missing; the rest say once, few, many or name a class of expanded clone.

j_call | clone_size | v_call | d_call | cdr3_nt | cdr3_aa
TRBJ1-5 | - | TRBV7-8 | - | TGTGCCAGCAGCTTTACCCGAGGGCAGCCCCAGCATTTT | CASSFTRGQPQHF
TRBJ2-4 | - | TRBV2 | - | TGTGCCAGCACACCCGACAGGATGGCTAAAAACATTCAGTACTTC | CASTPDRMAKNIQYF
TRBJ1-2 | - | TRBV9 | - | TGTGCCAGCAGCGAAATGGGGAGTTGGGATGGCTACACCTTC | CASSEMGSWDGYTF
TRBJ1-6 | - | TRBV5-1 | TRBD1 | TGCGCCAGCAGCTTGGCCCAGGGGGCACGGTCACCCCTCCACTTT | CASSLAQGARSPLHF
TRBJ1-2 | - | TRBV5-1 | TRBD1 | TGCGCCAGCAGCGTGGACAGGGCTTCCTCCTATGGCTACACCTTC | CASSVDRASSYGYTF
TRBJ2-1 | - | TRBV7-8 | TRBD2 | TGTGCCAGCAGCTTAGTGCGGGGGGGCCGCAATGAGCAGTTCTTC | CASSLVRGGRNEQFF
TRBJ2-1 | few | TRBV7-3 | - | TGTGCCAGCAGCTCCTCCAGGGCCGCCAATGAGCAGTTCTTC | CASSSSRAANEQFF
TRBJ2-7 | once | TRBV9 | - | TGTGCCAGCAGCGTAGCAGGGGCATCCTACGAGCAGTACTTC | CASSVAGASYEQYF
TRBJ2-2 | - | TRBV23-1 | - | TGCGCCAGCAGTGGTCCCGCCAGGGACACCGGGGAGCTGTTTTTT | CASSGPARDTGELFF
TRBJ2-7 | - | TRBV9 | TRBD2 | TGTGCCAGCAGCGTAGGAGACGGGGGGGCCGTCTACGAGCAGTACTTC | CASSVGDGGAVYEQYF
TRBJ2-3 | few | TRBV9 | TRBD1 | TGTGCCAGCAGCGTAGGATGGACAGGGGGCGACACAGATACGCAGTATTTT | CASSVGWTGGDTDTQYF
TRBJ2-7 | - | TRBV5-1 | - | TGCGCCAGCAGCCGTGAGGGCGCCTACGAGCAGTACTTC | CASSREGAYEQYF
TRBJ2-7 | - | TRBV15 | TRBD1 | TGTGCCACCAGCAGGTTCCTGCCAGGGGGAACGGGGCCCTACGAGCAGTACTTC | CATSRFLPGGTGPYEQYF
TRBJ1-5 | - | TRBV2 | - | TGTGCCAGCAGTGTGGGGGCACGGCAGCCCCAGCATTTT | CASSVGARQPQHF
TRBJ1-1 | - | TRBV5-8 | - | TGTGCCAGCACCCCCCGGGGATTGAACACTGAAGCTTTCTTT | CASTPRGLNTEAFF
TRBJ1-2 | few | TRBV5-1 | TRBD1 | TGCGCCAGCAGCGGAGCCGGACAGGCGGCTGGCTACACCTTC | CASSGAGQAAGYTF